This TCR beta chain emerged from a study of shared clonotypes between healthy human individuals. Study-wide results and limits: Specimens sampled were limited to blood, with tissue repertoires likely differing.

Details on this clone: Its cognate antigen is unknown.

There were only Caucasian adults among the donors, and all lived in Nashville, Tennessee. Germline trimming cut 0 bases from V and 6 bases from J; bases unmatched to any gene: 12. Germline CDR1 and CDR2: SGHRS and YFSETQ. The CDR3 runs 17 residues. Generated by immunoSEQ multiplex PCR, the TCRdb table keeps only in-frame clones and is missing some. Of approximately 940,000 clones in the sample, around 80% are singletons; the top ten hold over 1.3%. This sequence originates from a man aged 18 to 29 in good health. The sequenced material came from memory CD4+ T cells sorted from blood. Subset specified: CD45RA-negative fraction. The chain combines TRBV5-1 with TRBJ2-3; 8 bases match TRBD2. For the CDR3, the DNA is TGCGCCAGCAGCTTGGCCGAAAGCGGGAGTAAACTCGATACGCAGTATTTT. Amino acid sequence: CASSLAESGSKLDTQYF.